Listed here are 17 T cell receptor beta chains from one sample, sequenced in a study of T cells after yellow fever vaccination. TCRdb re-derived calls from the 5' RACE reads in MiXCR, one entry per CDR3 protein. Of more than 300,000 distinct CDR3 sequences in the sample, around 6.8% are singletons; the top ten hold about 18%. The specimen was PBMCs, collected around 45 days after the first yellow fever vaccination. These TCRs come from a man between 18 and 29 years old who received the YFV17D yellow fever vaccine.

The V call is TRBV29-1, the J call TRBJ1-1; D remains ambiguous. Trimming left V 4 bases short and J 4 bases short, with 10 bases between. In germline, CDR1 is SQVTM, CDR2 ANQGSEA. This CDR3 spans 12 amino acids. CDR3 residues: CSVVGILTEAFF. The CDR3 nucleotides are TGCAGCGTTGTGGGTATTCTCACTGAAGCTTTCTTT.

This clonotype was detected a few times. This chain uses TRBV7-9 with TRBJ2-2; TRBD1 aligns across 9 bases. V trimming: 4 bases; J trimming: 8 bases; junction bases outside the gene matches: 8. This CDR3 is built from 15 residues. CDR1 is SEHNR and CDR2 is FQNEAQ in the germline V gene (reference sequence). The CDR3 sequence is CASSSPDRGSGELFF. The CDR3 coding sequence is TGTGCCAGCAGCTCGCCCGACAGGGGGTCAGGGGAGCTGTTTTTT.

The rearrangement links TRBV5-5 to TRBJ1-4, with no clear D. This CDR3 has 13 amino acids. Trimming took 0 bases from V and 7 from J, leaving 7 bases between them. Germline CDR1 SGHKS, CDR2 YYEKEE (reference sequence). This CDR3 is CASSLALSEKLFF. The CDR3 region has the DNA TGTGCCAGCAGCTTGGCCTTAAGTGAAAAACTGTTTTTT.

This clonotype was counted many times. This chain joins TRBV12-3 or TRBV12-4 and TRBJ1-3; D is undetermined. V was cut by 7 bases and J by 0 bases, with 10 bases left in between. The CDR3 has 14 residues. CDR3 in DNA: TGTGCCAGCACCCCGTGGAACTCTGGAAACACCATATATTTT. It yields the protein CASTPWNSGNTIYF.

The chain carries TRBV19 and TRBJ2-1; weak D call: TRBD1 (7 bases). The CDR3 totals 17 residues. V lost 3 bases and J lost 5, with 20 bases in between. Looked up from germline, CDR1 is LNHDA and CDR2 is SQIVND (reference sequence). For the CDR3, the DNA is TGTGCCAGTAGTATCCGGAACAGGGGCAGGACTAACAATGAGCAGTTCTTC. Translating it yields CASSIRNRGRTNNEQFF.

This clonotype was observed many times. This sequence joins TRBV12-3 or TRBV12-4 and TRBJ2-2, with 7 nucleotides matching TRBD1. CDR3 length: 16 residues. V lost 9 bases, J lost 3 bases, and 13 bases stayed unmatched. CDR3 sequence: CASARKGTEHTGELFF. The DNA for the CDR3 is TGTGCCAGTGCAAGGAAAGGGACAGAACACACCGGGGAGCTGTTTTTT.

Many counts were recorded for this clonotype. The chain employs TRBV7-2 and TRBJ2-2; D gene uncertain. The V and J ends lost 5 bases and 7 bases respectively, with 17 bases between them. The CDR3 has 15 residues. Germline CDR1 reads SGHTA; CDR2 reads FQGNSA. The CDR3 bases are TGTGCCAGCAGCCTTCTAGACTTGGGCGGCGGGGAGCTGTTTTTT. It yields the protein CASSLLDLGGGELFF. The variable domain in full, with the rest retrieved from reference TRBV7-2 and TRBJ2-2, is GAGVSQSPSNKVTEKGKDVELRCDPISGHTALYWYRQSLGQGLEFLIYFQGNSAPDKSGLPSDRFSAERTGGSVSTLTIQRTQQEDSAVYLCASSLLDLGGGELFFGEGSRLTVL.

There are many counts of this clonotype. The chain recombines TRBV12-3 or TRBV12-4 with TRBJ2-2; tentatively, D is TRBD1 (6 bases). The CDR3 is 14 amino acids. Trimming pared 6 bases from V and 4 bases from J, leaving 12 bases between. The CDR3 DNA follows: TGTGCCAGCAGCCCCAGGGGCGGCACCGGGGAGCTGTTTTTT. Amino acids: CASSPRGGTGELFF.

V usage is TRBV10-3 and J usage is TRBJ1-2; D is undetermined. This CDR3 has 10 residues. CDR1 is ENHRY, CDR2 SYGVKD, per germline. V was trimmed by 8 bases and J by 10 bases, leaving 11 bases between them. CDR3 amino acids: CAIRGKDYTF. The DNA of the CDR3 is TGTGCCATCCGCGGTAAAGACTACACCTTC.

The chain links TRBV4-3 to TRBJ2-1, with TRBD2 identical over 8 bases. Germline assignment: CDR1 LGHNA and CDR2 YSLEER. This CDR3 region has 19 residues. V lost 0 bases and J lost 8; bases outside the gene matches: 18. CDR3 DNA sequence: TGCGCCAGCAGCCAAGACGGCTTGACCGGGACTAGGGCTGATCATGAGCAGTTCTTC. This translates into CASSQDGLTGTRADHEQFF.

This clonotype was seen repeatedly, ten times or more. The chain joins TRBV4-1 to TRBJ2-2, with 8 bases lining up with TRBD2. The CDR3 loop spans 16 amino acids. Per the germline V gene, CDR1 is MGHRA and CDR2 is YSYEKL. Trimming cost V 4 bases and J 7 bases; bases outside gene matches: 11. The CDR3 sequence: CASSRRERGTIGELFF. CDR3 nucleotide sequence: TGCGCCAGCAGCCGAAGGGAGCGGGGGACTATCGGGGAGCTGTTTTTT.

This clonotype was observed a handful of times. This CDR3 is CASSMTSGLYNEQFF. In DNA, the CDR3 is TGCGCCAGCAGCATGACTAGCGGCCTGTACAATGAGCAGTTCTTC. The chain uses TRBV5-1 and TRBJ2-1; 9 bases match TRBD2. The CDR3 is made up of 15 amino acids. The ends lost 4 bases at V and 4 bases at J; junction bases unmatched: 6. Germline V CDR1 and CDR2: SGHRS, YFSETQ.

This clonotype has just a few counts. The CDR3 DNA is TGTGCCAGCAGCCATTTTTCAAATAGCGGAAGCACAGATACGCAGTATTTT. Protein: CASSHFSNSGSTDTQYF. This chain joins TRBV4-2 and TRBJ2-3, with D maybe TRBD2 (6 bases). The V gene's germline CDR1 is LGHNA and CDR2 YNFKEQ. V was clipped by 3 bases and J by 0 bases, with 16 bases between them. There are 17 residues in the CDR3.

The sample holds a few counts of this clonotype. The rearrangement joins TRBV7-2 to TRBJ2-1; D not certain. Looked up from germline, CDR1 is SGHTA and CDR2 is FQGNSA. CDR3 size: 14 residues. V dropped 4 bases and J dropped 7 bases, with 14 bases sitting between them. The CDR3 loop reads CASSSRPGLNEQFF. Written as DNA, the CDR3 is TGTGCCAGCAGCTCCCGTCCGGGCCTGAATGAGCAGTTCTTC.

Comment on this clonotype: Sequence at one end of the junction differs from germline and may be a read error. The rearrangement links TRBV7-2 to TRBJ1-2; perhaps TRBD1 as D (6 bases). CDR1 is SGHTA, CDR2 FQGNSA, per germline. The CDR3 loop spans 13 amino acids. CDR3 sequence reads: CASSSGQRYGCTF. The CDR3 nucleotides read TGTGCCAGCAGCTCCGGACAGCGCTATGGCTGCACCTTC.

This clonotype showed up many times. The genes are TRBV5-1 and TRBJ2-5, with TRBD2 identical over 10 bases. Germline CDR1 and CDR2: SGHRS and YFSETQ. The CDR3 totals 17 residues. The J segment lost 5 bases and the V segment lost 3 bases, leaving 13 bases of the junction unmatched. CDR3 in amino acids: CASSSGLAAPGGETQYF. The CDR3 region has the DNA TGCGCCAGCAGCTCCGGACTAGCGGCCCCTGGGGGGGAGACCCAGTACTTC.

This clonotype has just a few counts. The rearrangement joins TRBV21-1 to TRBJ2-7; the D call in the table, TRBD2, was not verified against the DNA. TRBV21-1 is a documented pseudogene. This CDR3 spans 16 amino acids. CDR3 DNA: TGTGCCAGCAAAGGGAGGGGGGCCGGCCGGTCCTACGAGCAGTACTTC. It codes for CASKGRGAGRSYEQYF.